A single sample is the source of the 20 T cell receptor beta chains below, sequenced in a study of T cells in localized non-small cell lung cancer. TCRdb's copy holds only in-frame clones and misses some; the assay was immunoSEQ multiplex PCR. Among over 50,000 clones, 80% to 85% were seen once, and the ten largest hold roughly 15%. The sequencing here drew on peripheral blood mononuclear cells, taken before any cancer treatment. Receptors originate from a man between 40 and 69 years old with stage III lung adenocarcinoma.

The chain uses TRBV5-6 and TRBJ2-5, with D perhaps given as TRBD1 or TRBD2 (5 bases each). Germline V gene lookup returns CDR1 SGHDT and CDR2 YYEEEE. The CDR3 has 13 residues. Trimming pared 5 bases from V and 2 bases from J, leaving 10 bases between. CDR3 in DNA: TGTGCCAGCAGGATTGGGGGACAAGAGACCCAGTACTTC. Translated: CASRIGGQETQYF. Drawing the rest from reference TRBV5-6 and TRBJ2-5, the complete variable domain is DAGVTQSPTHLIKTRGQQVTLRCSPKSGHDTVSWYQQALGQGPQFIFQYYEEEERQRGNFPDRFSGHQFPNYSSELNVNALLLGDSALYLCASRIGGQETQYFGPGTRLLVL.

In nucleotides, the CDR3 is TGTGCCAGCAGTGAGACGTGGGGACAGGGCCGTCAGCCCCAGCATTTT. Residues: CASSETWGQGRQPQHF. The chain carries TRBV6-1 and TRBJ1-5; 9 bases align to TRBD1. Trimming took 3 bases from V and 6 from J; bases not matched to a gene: 9. The germline V gene encodes CDR1 MNHNS and CDR2 SASEGT. The CDR3 is 16 amino acids.

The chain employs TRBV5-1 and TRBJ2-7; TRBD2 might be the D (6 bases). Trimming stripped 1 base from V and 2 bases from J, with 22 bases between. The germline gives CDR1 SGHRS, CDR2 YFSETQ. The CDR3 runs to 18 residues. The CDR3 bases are TGCGCCAGCAGCTTGAAAGTCTTGGGACTGATAACGACCTACGAGCAGTACTTC. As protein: CASSLKVLGLITTYEQYF.

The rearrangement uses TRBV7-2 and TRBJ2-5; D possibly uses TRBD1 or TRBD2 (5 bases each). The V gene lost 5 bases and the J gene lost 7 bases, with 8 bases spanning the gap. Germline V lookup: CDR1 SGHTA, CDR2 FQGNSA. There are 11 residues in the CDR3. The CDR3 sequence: CASSQRGTQYF. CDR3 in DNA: TGTGCCAGCAGCCAGAGGGGGACCCAGTACTTC.

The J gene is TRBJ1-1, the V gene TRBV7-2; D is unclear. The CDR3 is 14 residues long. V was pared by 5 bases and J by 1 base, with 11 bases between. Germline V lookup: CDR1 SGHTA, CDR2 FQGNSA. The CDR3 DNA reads TGTGCCAGCAGCCTGAGAAGATCGAACACTGAAGCTTTCTTT. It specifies CASSLRRSNTEAFF.

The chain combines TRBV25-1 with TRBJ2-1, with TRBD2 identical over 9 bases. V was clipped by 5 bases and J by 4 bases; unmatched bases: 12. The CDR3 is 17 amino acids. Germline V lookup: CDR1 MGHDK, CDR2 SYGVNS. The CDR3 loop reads CASSTLPSSGKYNEQFF. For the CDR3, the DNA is TGTGCCAGCAGTACCCTGCCGTCTAGCGGGAAATACAATGAGCAGTTCTTC.

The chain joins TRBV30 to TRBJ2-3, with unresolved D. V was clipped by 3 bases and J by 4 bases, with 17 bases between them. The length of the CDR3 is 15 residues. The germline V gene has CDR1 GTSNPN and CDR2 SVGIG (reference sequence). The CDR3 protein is CAWRIMGSNPDTQYF. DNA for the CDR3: TGTGCCTGGAGGATAATGGGTAGCAATCCAGATACGCAGTATTTT.

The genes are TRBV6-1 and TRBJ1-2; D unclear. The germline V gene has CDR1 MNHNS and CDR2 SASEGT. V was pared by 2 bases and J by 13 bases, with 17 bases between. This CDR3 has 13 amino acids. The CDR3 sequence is CASSELDGSLLTF. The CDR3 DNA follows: TGTGCCAGCAGTGAACTCGACGGCTCCCTCCTCACCTTC.

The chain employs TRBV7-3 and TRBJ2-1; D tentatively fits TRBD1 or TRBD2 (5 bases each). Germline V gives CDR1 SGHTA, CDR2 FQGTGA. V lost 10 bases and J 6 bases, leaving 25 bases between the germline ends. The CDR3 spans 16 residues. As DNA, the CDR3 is TGTGCCATCGTACGGGGTGGGGGAACTTGGCGCAATGAGCAGTTCTTC. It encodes CAIVRGGGTWRNEQFF.

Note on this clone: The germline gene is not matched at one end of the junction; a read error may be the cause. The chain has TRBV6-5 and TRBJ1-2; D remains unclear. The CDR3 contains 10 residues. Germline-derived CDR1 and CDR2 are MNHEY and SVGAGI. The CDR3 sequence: CASSERGSYF. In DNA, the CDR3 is TGTGCCAGCAGTGAAAGAGGGTCCTACTTC.

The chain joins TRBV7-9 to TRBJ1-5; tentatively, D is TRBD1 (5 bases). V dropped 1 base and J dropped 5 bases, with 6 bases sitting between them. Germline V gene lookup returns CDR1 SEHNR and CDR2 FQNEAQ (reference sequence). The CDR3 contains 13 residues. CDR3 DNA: TGTGCCAGCAGCTTAGAAGGGGATCAGCCCCAGCATTTT. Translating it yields CASSLEGDQPQHF.

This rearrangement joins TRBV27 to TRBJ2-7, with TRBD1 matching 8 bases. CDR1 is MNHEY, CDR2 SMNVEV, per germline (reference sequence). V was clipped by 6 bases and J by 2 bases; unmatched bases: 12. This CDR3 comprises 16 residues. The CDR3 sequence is CASSRVPGTGTYEQYF. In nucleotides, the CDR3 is TGTGCCAGCAGCCGGGTGCCGGGGACAGGTACCTACGAGCAGTACTTC.

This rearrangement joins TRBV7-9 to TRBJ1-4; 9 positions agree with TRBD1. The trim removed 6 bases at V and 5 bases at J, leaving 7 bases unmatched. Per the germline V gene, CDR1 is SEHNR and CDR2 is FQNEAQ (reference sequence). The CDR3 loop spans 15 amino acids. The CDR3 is CASSPPGQGNEKLFF. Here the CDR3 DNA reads TGTGCCAGCAGTCCACCGGGACAGGGAAATGAAAAACTGTTTTTT.

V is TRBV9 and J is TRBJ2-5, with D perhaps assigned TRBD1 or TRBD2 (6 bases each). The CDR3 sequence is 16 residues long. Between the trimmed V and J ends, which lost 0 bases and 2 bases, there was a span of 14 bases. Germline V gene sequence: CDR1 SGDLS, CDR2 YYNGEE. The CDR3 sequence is CASSVEGGLPQETQYF. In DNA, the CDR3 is TGTGCCAGCAGCGTAGAGGGGGGACTCCCTCAAGAGACCCAGTACTTC. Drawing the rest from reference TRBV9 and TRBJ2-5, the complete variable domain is DSGVTQTPKHLITATGQRVTLRCSPRSGDLSVYWYQQSLDQGLQFLIQYYNGEERAKGNILERFSAQQFPDLHSELNLSSLELGDSALYFCASSVEGGLPQETQYFGPGTRLLVL.

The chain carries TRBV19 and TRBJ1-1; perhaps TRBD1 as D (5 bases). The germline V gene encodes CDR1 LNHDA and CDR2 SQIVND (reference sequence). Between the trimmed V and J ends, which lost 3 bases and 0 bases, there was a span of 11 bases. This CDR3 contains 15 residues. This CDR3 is CASSMLGTLNTEAFF. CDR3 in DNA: TGTGCCAGTAGTATGCTCGGGACGTTGAACACTGAAGCTTTCTTT.

CDR3 residues: CASPLPGDDGYTF. In nucleotides, the CDR3 is TGCGCCAGCCCCCTCCCAGGGGATGATGGCTACACCTTC. The chain combines TRBV10-1 with TRBJ1-2; D may be TRBD1 (6 bases). CDR1 and CDR2 (germline): WNHNN, SYGVQD (reference sequence). Trimming left V 8 bases short and J 6 bases short, with 16 bases between. The CDR3 covers 13 residues.

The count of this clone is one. CDR3 sequence (DNA): TGTGCCTGGAGCGAGGGGGAGACCCAGTACTTC. It encodes CAWSEGETQYF. The chain uses TRBV30 and TRBJ2-5, with D perhaps matching TRBD1 or TRBD2 (5 bases each). V gave up 3 bases and J gave up 5 bases, with 7 bases separating them. This CDR3 has 11 amino acids. In germline, CDR1 is GTSNPN, CDR2 SVGIG (reference sequence).

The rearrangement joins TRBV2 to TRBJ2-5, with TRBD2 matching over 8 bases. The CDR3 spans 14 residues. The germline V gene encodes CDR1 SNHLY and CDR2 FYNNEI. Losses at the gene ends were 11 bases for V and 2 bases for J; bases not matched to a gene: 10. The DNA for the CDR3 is TGTGCCTTCCTGAGAGCTAGCGGGCAAGAGACCCAGTACTTC. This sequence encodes CAFLRASGQETQYF.

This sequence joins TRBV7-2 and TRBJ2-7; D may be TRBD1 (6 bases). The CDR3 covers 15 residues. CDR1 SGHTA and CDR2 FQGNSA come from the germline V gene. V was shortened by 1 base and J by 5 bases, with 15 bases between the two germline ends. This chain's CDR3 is CASSLGKGVWDEQYF. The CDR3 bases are TGTGCCAGCAGCTTAGGAAAGGGGGTATGGGACGAGCAGTACTTC.

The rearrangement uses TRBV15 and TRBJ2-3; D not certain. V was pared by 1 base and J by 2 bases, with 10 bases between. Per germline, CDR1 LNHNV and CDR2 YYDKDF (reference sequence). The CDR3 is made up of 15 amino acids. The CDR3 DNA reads TGTGCCACCAGCAGAGGAGAAAAAGACACAGATACGCAGTATTTT. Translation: CATSRGEKDTDTQYF.